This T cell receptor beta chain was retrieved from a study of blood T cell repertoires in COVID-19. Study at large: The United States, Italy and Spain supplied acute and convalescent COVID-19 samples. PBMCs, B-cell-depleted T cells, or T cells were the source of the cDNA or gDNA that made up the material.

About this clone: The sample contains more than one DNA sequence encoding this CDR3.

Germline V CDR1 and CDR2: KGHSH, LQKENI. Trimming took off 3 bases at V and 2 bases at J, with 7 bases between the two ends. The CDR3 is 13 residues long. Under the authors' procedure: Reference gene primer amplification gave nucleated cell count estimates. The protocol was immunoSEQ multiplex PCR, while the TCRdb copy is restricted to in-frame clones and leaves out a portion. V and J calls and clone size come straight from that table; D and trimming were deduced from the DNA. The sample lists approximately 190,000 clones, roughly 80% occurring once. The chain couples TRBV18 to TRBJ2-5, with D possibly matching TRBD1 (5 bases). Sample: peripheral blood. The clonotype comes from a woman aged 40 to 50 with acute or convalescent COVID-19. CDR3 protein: CASSPDRQETQYF. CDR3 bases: TGTGCCAGCTCACCCGACAGACAAGAGACCCAGTACTTC.